This T cell receptor beta chain originates from a study of tumor-infiltrating lymphocytes in primary liver carcinoma. Study-wide points: Tumor-adjacent and tumor-blood pairs showed less overlap than tumor region pairs. Just around 8-24% of top clones spanned all five tumor regions. Blood's top-250-clone fraction was significantly lower than that of tumors (p = 0.039).

Co-extraction yielded RNA and DNA from approximately 20-30 mg of unsorted bulk tissue. The patients lived with chronic HBV infection and had not yet received any treatment. The input was approximately 500 ng total RNA; TCR beta cDNA was made from it with a constant-region primer. Construction of TCR beta libraries relied on three successive nested multiplex PCR rounds employing slightly modified ARM-PCR. The first two PCR rounds used TRBV1-TRBV30 primers with a Cbeta primer, roughly 10 cycles each. Via MiXCR, TCRdb re-called the multiplex PCR reads, giving one row per CDR3 protein. Of about 100,000 distinct CDR3 sequences in the sample, 65% to 75% were seen once. As regards this clonotype: Its antigen remains unidentified. One end of the junction is discordant with germline, which a read error may explain.

Germline V CDR1 and CDR2: SGHAT, FQNNGV. CDR3 size: 17 residues. The V and J genes are TRBV11-2 and TRBJ2-1, with D perhaps matching TRBD1 (6 bases). The source is a woman aged 55 to 70 with primary liver carcinoma and hepatitis B virus infection. The sequencing sample was made of liver tumor tissue from sampling region 2. The subset: tumor region T2, inferior pole. The CDR3 bases are TGTGCCAGCAGTTTAGATCAACAGGGTATAGTGCACAATGAGCAGTTCTTC. Its translation: CASSLDQQGIVHNEQFF.